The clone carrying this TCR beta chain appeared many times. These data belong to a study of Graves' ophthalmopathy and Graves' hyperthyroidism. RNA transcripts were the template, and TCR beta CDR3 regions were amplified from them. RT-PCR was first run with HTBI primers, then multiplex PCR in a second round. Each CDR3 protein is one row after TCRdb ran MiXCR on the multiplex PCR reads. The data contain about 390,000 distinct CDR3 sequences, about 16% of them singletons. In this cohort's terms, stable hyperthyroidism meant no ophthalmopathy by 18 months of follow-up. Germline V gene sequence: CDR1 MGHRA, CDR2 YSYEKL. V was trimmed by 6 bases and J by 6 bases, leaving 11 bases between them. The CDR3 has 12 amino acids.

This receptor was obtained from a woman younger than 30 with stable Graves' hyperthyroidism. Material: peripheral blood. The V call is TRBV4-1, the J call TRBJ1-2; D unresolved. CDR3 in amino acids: CASSYDADGYTF. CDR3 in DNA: TGCGCCAGCAGTTACGATGCGGATGGCTACACCTTC.